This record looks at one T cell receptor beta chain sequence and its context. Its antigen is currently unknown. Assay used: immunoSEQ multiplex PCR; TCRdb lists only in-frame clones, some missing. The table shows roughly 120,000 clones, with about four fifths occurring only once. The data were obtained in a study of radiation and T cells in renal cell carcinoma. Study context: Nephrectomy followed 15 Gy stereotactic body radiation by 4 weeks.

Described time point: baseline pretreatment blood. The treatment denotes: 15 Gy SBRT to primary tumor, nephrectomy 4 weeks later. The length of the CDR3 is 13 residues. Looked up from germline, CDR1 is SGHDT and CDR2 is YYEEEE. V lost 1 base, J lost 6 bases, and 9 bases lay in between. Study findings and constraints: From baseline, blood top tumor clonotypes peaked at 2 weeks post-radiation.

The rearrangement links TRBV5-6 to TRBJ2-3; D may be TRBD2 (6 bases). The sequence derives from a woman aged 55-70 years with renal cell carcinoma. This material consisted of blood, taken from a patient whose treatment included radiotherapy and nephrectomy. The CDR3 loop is CASSLSGRDTQYF. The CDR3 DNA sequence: TGTGCCAGCAGCTTGAGTGGGAGGGATACGCAGTATTTT.